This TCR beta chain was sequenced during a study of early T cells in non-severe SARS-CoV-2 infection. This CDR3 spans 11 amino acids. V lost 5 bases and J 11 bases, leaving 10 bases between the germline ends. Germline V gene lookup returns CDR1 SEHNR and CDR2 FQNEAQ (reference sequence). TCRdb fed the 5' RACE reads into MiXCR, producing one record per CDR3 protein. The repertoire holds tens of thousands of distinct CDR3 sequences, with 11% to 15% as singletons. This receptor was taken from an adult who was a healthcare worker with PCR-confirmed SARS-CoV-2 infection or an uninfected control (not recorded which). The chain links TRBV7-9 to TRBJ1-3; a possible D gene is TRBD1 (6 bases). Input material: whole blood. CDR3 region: CASSREGAIYF. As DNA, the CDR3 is TGTGCCAGCAGCAGAGAGGGGGCCATATATTTT.